Below are 5 T cell receptor beta chains sequenced from a single sample in a study of tumor-infiltrating lymphocytes in primary liver carcinoma. RNA was extracted from whole blood without cell sorting, alongside germline DNA. TCR beta cDNA was prepared out of approximately 500 ng total RNA by means of a constant-region primer. Three nested multiplex PCR rounds of slightly modified ARM-PCR generated TCR beta libraries. Amplification in the first two PCR rounds was performed using TRBV1-TRBV30 forward primers and a C-beta reverse primer for 10 cycles each. TCRdb re-called the multiplex PCR reads through MiXCR, storing one row per CDR3 protein. The sample contains around 330,000 distinct CDR3 sequences, approximately 60% of which appear only once. Sequencing input: peripheral blood. All receptors come from a man between 35 and 55 years old with primary liver carcinoma and hepatitis B virus infection.

The gene calls are TRBV5-4 and TRBJ2-7; either TRBD1 or TRBD2 may fit D (5 bases each). Between the trimmed V and J ends, which lost 3 bases and 9 bases, there was a span of 13 bases. Per germline, CDR1 SGHNT and CDR2 YYREEE (reference sequence). The CDR3 has 12 amino acids. CDR3 nucleotides: TGTGCCAGCAGCTGGGACGGGATAGGGCAGTACTTC. Residues: CASSWDGIGQYF.

A note on this clonotype: Sequence at one end of the junction differs from germline and may be a read error. V is TRBV4-2 and J is TRBJ2-1; D may be TRBD2 (6 bases). The CDR3 consists of 15 residues. Germline CDR1 LGHNA, CDR2 YNFKEQ. The CDR3 reads CASSQDWTTGSEQSF. CDR3 DNA sequence: TGTGCCAGCAGCCAAGATTGGACTACCGGCAGTGAGCAGTCCTTC.

With regard to this clonotype: A single base separates this from a much larger clone, so it may be a read error. The chain links TRBV6-2 or TRBV6-3 to TRBJ2-7; 7 bases are a match to TRBD1. Germline CDR1 reads MNHEY; CDR2 reads SVGEGT. The CDR3 has 13 residues. Trimming removed 7 bases from V and 5 bases from J; junction bases left unmatched: 8. This CDR3 reads CASTLDRTHEQYF. The CDR3 bases are TGTGCCAGCACCCTGGACAGGACCCACGAGCAGTACTTC.

Turning to this clonotype: Since no conserved phenylalanine or tryptophan closes the CDR3, a read error is the likely cause. This chain uses TRBV6-2 or TRBV6-3 with TRBJ1-5; 8 bases align to TRBD1. Unmatched junction bases numbered 6, after V lost 11 bases and J lost 6 bases. Germline-derived CDR1 and CDR2 are MNHEY and SVGEGT. The CDR3 runs 12 residues. CDR3 sequence: CAGGTGGQPQHC. The CDR3 DNA is TGTGCCGGGGGGACAGGAGGTCAGCCCCAGCATTGT.

For this clonotype: The germline gene is not matched at one end of the junction; a read error may be the cause. CDR3 in DNA: TGTGCCAGCAGCCGCTTTGGAGCAGACTATGGCTATACCTTC. It translates to CASSRFGADYGYTF. This chain connects TRBV5-6 to TRBJ1-2; D uncertain. Germline V gives CDR1 SGHDT, CDR2 YYEEEE. The CDR3 runs 14 residues.